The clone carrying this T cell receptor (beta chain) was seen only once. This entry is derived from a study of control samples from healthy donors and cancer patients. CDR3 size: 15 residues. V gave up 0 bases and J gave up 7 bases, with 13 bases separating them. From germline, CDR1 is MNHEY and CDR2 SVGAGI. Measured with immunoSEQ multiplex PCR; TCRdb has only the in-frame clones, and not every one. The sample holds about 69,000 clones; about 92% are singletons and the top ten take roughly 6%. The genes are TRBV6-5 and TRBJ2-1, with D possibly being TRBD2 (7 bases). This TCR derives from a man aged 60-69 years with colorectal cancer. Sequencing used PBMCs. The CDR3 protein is CASSYSGGGRNEQFF. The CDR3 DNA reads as TGTGCCAGCAGTTACTCGGGGGGGGGCAGGAATGAGCAGTTCTTC.